This T cell receptor (beta chain) was recovered during a study of cytomegalovirus exposure and HLA in healthy donors. The study, taken as a whole, reports: Researchers had no immune exposure information except CMV serostatus available. Researchers reported in a later analysis that a missense DCLRE1C variant was tied to TCR beta V- and J-gene trimming. Presence/absence analyses supposed approximately even sequencing depth among donors.

With 0 bases clipped from V and 4 bases from J, the junction kept 6 bases outside the gene matches. The V gene's germline CDR1 is SGDLS and CDR2 YYNGEE. This CDR3 contains 16 residues. This clone was seen a few times. What it recognizes is unknown. Primers for the PCR totalled 60 Vbeta and 13 Jbeta. Only in-frame clones appear in the TCRdb table, and some are missing; sequencing was by immunoSEQ multiplex PCR. Here the sample spans about 61,000 clones, more than 80% being singletons. Sample: PBMCs. This TCR was recovered from a young man in good health and CMV-seropositive. The chain couples TRBV9 to TRBJ2-1; 8 nucleotides match TRBD2. The CDR3 DNA reads as TGTGCCAGCAGCGTAGCTGCAGCGGGAGCGTACAATGAGCAGTTCTTC. Residues: CASSVAAAGAYNEQFF.